The sequence of this TCR beta chain was determined in a study of shared clonotypes between healthy human individuals. As concerns this clone: The target antigen is unknown.

Notes on the study in general: Relative to their counterparts shared across all four donors, non-shared clonotypes exhibited diminished generation probabilities.

Donors, healthy HIV-negative adults, lacked recent acute infections or vaccinations. The study separated CD4+ cells into CD45RA+ naive and CD45RA-negative memory subsets. Every subset had its genomic DNA shared out evenly among several immunoSEQ plates. TCRdb's table, derived via immunoSEQ multiplex PCR, lists solely in-frame clones and lacks some. The table shows about 640,000 clones, with approximately 79% occurring only once. The CDR3 contains 15 residues. With 3 bases removed from V and 1 base from J, the gap between germline ends came to 11 bases. The V gene's germline CDR1 is MDHEN and CDR2 SYDVKM.

The sequenced sample was memory CD4+ T cells sorted from blood. Subset given: CD45RA-negative fraction. The TCR comes from a woman aged 25 to 39 in good health. The chain uses TRBV28 and TRBJ2-3, with D maybe TRBD2 (6 bases). CDR3: CASSLGGLRTDTQYF. The CDR3 DNA reads TGTGCCAGCAGTTTGGGGGGACTGCGCACAGATACGCAGTATTTT.